The 25 T cell receptor beta chains below all came from one sample that was sequenced in a study of T cell responses to AZD1222 COVID-19 vaccine. Sequenced by immunoSEQ multiplex PCR; TCRdb stores in-frame clones only, minus some. The sample yields approximately 70,000 clones, 86% seen once. The starting material was peripheral blood, obtained on day 0 of AZD1222 vaccination. The receptor set was obtained from an adult in good health.

The chain combines TRBV30 with TRBJ1-1; 7 positions match TRBD1. The germline V gene encodes CDR1 GTSNPN and CDR2 SVGIG (reference sequence). The CDR3 contains 15 residues. After removal of 8 bases from V and 4 bases from J, the junction contained 16 bases not matched to a gene. The CDR3 bases are TGTGCCGGAACCGAAAAGACAGGGATGGGCACTGAAGCTTTCTTT. This translates into CAGTEKTGMGTEAFF.

The chain is built from TRBV24-1 and TRBJ2-7, with 9 bases aligning to TRBD2. The CDR3 is 15 residues long. J lost 3 bases, V lost 5 bases, and 7 bases had no gene match. The V gene's germline CDR1 is KGHDR and CDR2 SFDVKD. The CDR3 sequence is CATSAETSGFYEQYF. In nucleotides, the CDR3 is TGTGCCACCAGTGCCGAGACTAGCGGATTCTACGAGCAGTACTTC.

The genes are TRBV20-1 and TRBJ1-2; TRBD1 matches 10 bases. The V gene's germline CDR1 is DFQATT and CDR2 SNEGSKA (reference sequence). J lost 7 bases, V lost 3 bases, and 8 bases had no gene match. CDR3 length: 14 residues. The CDR3: CSASFRQGASGYTF. Written as DNA, the CDR3 is TGCAGTGCTAGTTTTCGACAGGGGGCTAGTGGCTACACCTTC.

This clone has only a few counts. The sample contains more than one DNA sequence encoding this CDR3. The chain joins TRBV19 to TRBJ1-3; D remains unclear. Trimming removed 3 bases from V and 1 base from J, with 7 bases in between. This CDR3 is built from 14 residues. Germline-derived CDR1 and CDR2 are LNHDA and SQIVND (reference sequence). DNA of the CDR3: TGTGCCAGTAGTATTGGAGGGTCTGGAAACACCATATATTTT. It encodes CASSIGGSGNTIYF.

V usage is TRBV3-1 (or the pseudogene TRBV3-2) and J usage is TRBJ2-7; 8 bases fit TRBD1. The CDR3 is 16 residues long. CDR1 is LGHDT and CDR2 is YNNKEL in the germline V gene (reference sequence). After removal of 2 bases from V and 3 bases from J, the junction contained 9 bases not matched to a gene. DNA for the CDR3: TGTGCCAGCAGCCAACAAGACAGGGGCCATCACTACGAGCAGTACTTC. Translation gives CASSQQDRGHHYEQYF.

The chain couples TRBV28 to TRBJ1-1; D remains unclear. The V and J ends lost 6 bases and 1 base respectively, with 9 bases between them. From germline, CDR1 is MDHEN and CDR2 SYDVKM. The CDR3 totals 13 residues. The CDR3 DNA is TGTGCCAGCAGCTCCACTTGGAACACTGAAGCTTTCTTT. It yields the protein CASSSTWNTEAFF. The complete variable domain, with remaining parts taken from reference TRBV28 and TRBJ1-1, reads DVKVTQSSRYLVKRTGEKVFLECVQDMDHENMFWYRQDPGLGLRLIYFSYDVKMKEKGDIPEGYSVSREKKERFSLILESASTNQTSMYLCASSSTWNTEAFFGQGTRLTVV.

V gene TRBV7-3 combines with J gene TRBJ2-5; D is perhaps TRBD1 (5 bases). Trimming pared 2 bases from V and 4 bases from J, leaving 5 bases between. This CDR3 spans 12 amino acids. The germline V gene has CDR1 SGHTA and CDR2 FQGTGA. Here the CDR3 DNA reads TGTGCCAGCAGCTTACAGGGAGAGACCCAGTACTTC. Residues: CASSLQGETQYF.

This chain links TRBV7-8 with TRBJ1-2; a possible D gene is TRBD1 (6 bases). Germline-derived CDR1 and CDR2 are SGHVS and FQNEAQ. The CDR3 consists of 15 residues. The V end was cut by 3 bases, the J end by 2 bases, with 13 bases between. This chain's CDR3 is CASSFAGGSNYGYTF. CDR3 nucleotide sequence: TGTGCCAGCAGCTTCGCCGGGGGCTCGAACTATGGCTACACCTTC.

The J gene is TRBJ2-3, the V gene TRBV2, with 8 bases that match TRBD1. With 11 bases clipped from V and 5 bases from J, the junction kept 9 bases outside the gene matches. CDR3 length equals 13 residues. The germline V gene encodes CDR1 SNHLY and CDR2 FYNNEI. CDR3 nucleotides: TGTGCCGGACAGGGAGGTGAAGGAGATACGCAGTATTTT. Translating gives CAGQGGEGDTQYF.

V usage is TRBV30 and J usage is TRBJ1-5, with D possibly TRBD1 on 6 matching bases. Trimming shortened V by 4 bases and J by 6 bases, and 16 bases separated the two germline ends. Germline values: CDR1 GTSNPN, CDR2 SVGIG (reference sequence). The CDR3 is made up of 14 amino acids. The CDR3: CAWTLRGASQPQHF. In DNA form, the CDR3 reads TGTGCCTGGACCCTACGGGGGGCGAGTCAGCCCCAGCATTTT.

V usage is TRBV18 and J usage is TRBJ2-5, with 8 bases fitting TRBD1. Germline CDR1 is KGHSH and CDR2 is LQKENI. After removal of 5 bases from V and 1 base from J, the junction contained 6 bases not matched to a gene. CDR3 length equals 15 residues. The CDR3: CASSGQGASQETQYF. For the CDR3, the DNA is TGTGCCAGCTCAGGGCAGGGGGCGTCCCAAGAGACCCAGTACTTC.

This clone showed up just a few times. The V and J genes are TRBV5-6 and TRBJ2-1; 7 bases match TRBD2. This CDR3 is built from 19 residues. Per germline, CDR1 SGHDT and CDR2 YYEEEE. V shed 1 base and J 0 bases; nucleotides not matched to a gene: 13. CDR3 in amino acids: CASSLWALAGLSSYNEQFF. CDR3 coding DNA: TGTGCCAGCAGCTTGTGGGCTTTAGCGGGCTTAAGCTCCTACAATGAGCAGTTCTTC.

The chain combines TRBV3-1 (or the pseudogene TRBV3-2) with TRBJ2-5, with D possibly matching TRBD2 (6 bases). V was shortened by 5 bases and J by 1 base, with 17 bases between the two germline ends. The CDR3 is 16 amino acids. The germline V gene has CDR1 LGHDT and CDR2 YNNKEL (reference sequence). CDR3 residues: CASSKWGPGLQETQYF. CDR3 bases: TGTGCCAGCAGCAAATGGGGCCCGGGACTCCAAGAGACCCAGTACTTC.

The rearrangement joins TRBV14 to TRBJ2-7; maybe TRBD1 (5 bases). CDR3 length: 16 amino acids. CDR1 and CDR2 (germline): SGHDN, FVKESK. Trimming took 0 bases from V and 5 from J, leaving 17 bases between them. The DNA of the CDR3 is TGTGCCAGCAGCCAAGAGTTAACAGGCGTCCGGAACGAGCAGTACTTC. As protein: CASSQELTGVRNEQYF.

This clone was seen a single time. The chain carries TRBV4-2 and TRBJ1-3; the match to TRBD1 covers 8 bases. CDR3 length equals 16 residues. With 0 bases clipped from V and 3 bases from J, the junction kept 4 bases outside the gene matches. Germline V gene lookup returns CDR1 LGHNA and CDR2 YNFKEQ. For the CDR3, the DNA is TGTGCCAGCAGCCAAGATCAACAGGGGGATGGAAACACCATATATTTT. This gives the protein CASSQDQQGDGNTIYF.

The chain carries TRBV20-1 and TRBJ1-5, with D unresolved. Trimming shortened V by 3 bases and J by 4 bases, and 7 bases separated the two germline ends. Per germline, CDR1 DFQATT and CDR2 SNEGSKA (reference sequence). The CDR3 consists of 12 residues. Here the CDR3 DNA reads TGCAGTGCTAGTTCCGGAAATCAGCCCCAGCATTTT. It is translated as CSASSGNQPQHF.

The J gene is TRBJ2-3, the V gene TRBV7-3; D possibly uses TRBD1 or TRBD2 (5 bases each). The ends were cut back, 3 bases at V and 0 bases at J, with 7 bases in the middle. The CDR3 has 14 residues. Germline V gives CDR1 SGHTA, CDR2 FQGTGA. As DNA, the CDR3 is TGTGCCAGCAGCTTGGGACCTAGCACAGATACGCAGTATTTT. As protein: CASSLGPSTDTQYF.

The V gene is TRBV30, the J gene TRBJ1-3, with 11 bases identical to TRBD1. Germline V gene data show CDR1 as GTSNPN and CDR2 as SVGIG (reference sequence). V gave up 8 bases and J gave up 0 bases; unmatched junction bases: 3. The CDR3 is made up of 14 amino acids. Here the CDR3 reads CAMGTGGSGNTIYF. In nucleotides, the CDR3 is TGTGCCATGGGGACAGGGGGCTCTGGAAACACCATATATTTT.

V is TRBV28 and J is TRBJ1-4; D is uncertain. The CDR3 sequence is 15 residues long. In germline, CDR1 is MDHEN, CDR2 SYDVKM. V gave up 7 bases and J gave up 4 bases, with 16 bases separating them. CDR3 amino acids: CASNEKTAHNEKLFF. In DNA, the CDR3 is TGTGCCAGCAACGAAAAGACGGCCCATAATGAAAAACTGTTTTTT.

The chain links TRBV5-1 to TRBJ1-1, with D possibly TRBD1 on 5 matching bases. The CDR3 sequence is 14 residues long. Between the trimmed V and J ends, which lost 3 bases and 1 base, there was a span of 10 bases. Germline V gene lookup returns CDR1 SGHRS and CDR2 YFSETQ. In DNA, the CDR3 is TGCGCCAGCAGCTGGGACGGTGGGAACACTGAAGCTTTCTTT. This gives the protein CASSWDGGNTEAFF.

The CDR3 bases are TGTGCCAGCAGCCCCATCGGGGGCCAAGGCTACACCTTC. Encoded protein: CASSPIGGQGYTF. This chain uses TRBV28 with TRBJ1-2, with D possibly being TRBD1 (6 bases). Deletions cut 6 bases from V and 8 bases from J, with 16 bases between. From germline, CDR1 is MDHEN and CDR2 SYDVKM. This CDR3 is 13 amino acids long.

This clone showed up just once. The rearrangement uses TRBV13 and TRBJ1-1; 8 nucleotides line up with TRBD1. CDR3 length equals 13 residues. The germline V gene has CDR1 PRHDT and CDR2 FYEKMQ (reference sequence). J was trimmed by 4 bases and V by 5 bases; bases with no gene match: 3. The CDR3 here is CASSRTGSTEAFF. DNA for the CDR3: TGTGCCAGCAGCAGGACAGGGAGCACTGAAGCTTTCTTT.

The chain is built from TRBV6-8 and TRBJ1-1; D is unresolved. CDR3 length: 15 amino acids. Trimming shortened V by 5 bases and J by 0 bases, and 13 bases separated the two germline ends. Germline CDR1 and CDR2: MNHGY and SAAAGT. CDR3 sequence reads: CASSGPDLLNTEAFF. The CDR3 region has the DNA TGTGCCAGCAGTGGACCGGACCTCTTGAACACTGAAGCTTTCTTT.

This chain connects TRBV20-1 to TRBJ2-5, with 7 bases matching TRBD2. The V segment lost 3 bases and the J segment 5 bases; nucleotides outside the gene matches: 6. CDR1 is DFQATT and CDR2 is SNEGSKA in the germline V gene (reference sequence). The CDR3 is made up of 13 amino acids. The CDR3 reads CSASRGVGETQYF. CDR3 nucleotide sequence: TGCAGTGCTAGTCGGGGGGTTGGTGAGACCCAGTACTTC.

This clone turned up a few times. The V gene is TRBV12-3 or TRBV12-4, the J gene TRBJ2-7; no clear D gene. Deletions cut 4 bases from V and 6 bases from J, with 7 bases between. The CDR3 runs to 11 residues. Written as DNA, the CDR3 is TGTGCCAGCAGTTCCCGCTCCGAGCAGTACTTC. Residues: CASSSRSEQYF.